The T cell receptor (beta chain) described here comes from a study of CD8 T cells in Susac syndrome. The wider study: When their blood was taken, patients with Susac syndrome were therapy-naive, taking corticosteroids, or taking intravenous immunoglobulin alone.

General study results and limits: Peak Susac CD8+ clonal expansion occurred in TEMRA cells and active patients. Susac-specific public clones were found in total CD8+ and CD8+ TEMRA repertoires, numbering sixteen and five, respectively.

Germline-derived CDR1 and CDR2 are MDHEN and SYDVKM. V was trimmed by 4 bases and J by 3 bases, leaving 13 bases between them. The CDR3 loop spans 15 amino acids. To note about this clonotype: Its matching antigen is unknown.

A quantity of roughly 0.5 to 1 ug RNA underwent reverse transcription using random hexamers. immunoSEQ multiplex PCR amplified TCR beta CDR3 across 54 Vbeta, 13 Jbeta. A single record per CDR3 protein comes from TCRdb applying MiXCR to the immunoSEQ multiplex PCR reads. The sample lists around 150,000 distinct CDR3 sequences, around 93% seen once, with about 0.18% in the top ten. The sequencing input was CD8+ T cells from PBMCs. The receptor comes from a human donor with Susac syndrome. This sequence joins TRBV28 and TRBJ1-5; no definite D call. The CDR3 region has the DNA TGTGCCAGCAGTTCAATCGACGGGGACAATCAGCCCCAGCATTTT. Translation: CASSSIDGDNQPQHF. Variable domain in full (rest from reference TRBV28 and TRBJ1-5): DVKVTQSSRYLVKRTGEKVFLECVQDMDHENMFWYRQDPGLGLRLIYFSYDVKMKEKGDIPEGYSVSREKKERFSLILESASTNQTSMYLCASSSIDGDNQPQHFGDGTRLSIL.